One and the same sample provided the 29 T cell receptor beta chains below, sequenced in a study of blood T cells in healthy people across ages. The authors ran a second PCR of roughly 6 to 12 cycles using a sample-barcoded 5' primer and a J-beta primer mix. TCRdb reprocessed the 5' RACE reads via MiXCR and lists one record per CDR3 protein. Of approximately 360,000 distinct CDR3 sequences listed, approximately 51% are singletons. The specimen sequenced was blood. These receptors were collected from a man aged 55 to 69 in good health.

As regards this clonotype: Germline and junction disagree at one end, which may indicate a read error. CDR3 in DNA: TGTGCCAGGAGCTTGGAGCCGGGAGATACGCAGTATTTT. Residues: CARSLEPGDTQYF. V is TRBV7-2 and J is TRBJ2-3; unclear D gene. The CDR3 loop spans 13 amino acids. Germline V lookup: CDR1 SGHTA, CDR2 FQGNSA.

The table lists this clonotype with a few counts. The rearrangement joins TRBV20-1 to TRBJ2-1, with D possibly called TRBD1 or TRBD2 (5 bases each). Trimming pared 4 bases from V and 1 base from J, leaving 11 bases between. Germline V gives CDR1 DFQATT, CDR2 SNEGSKA (reference sequence). The CDR3 loop spans 14 amino acids. The CDR3 protein is CSAKQGGSYNEQFF. CDR3 bases: TGCAGTGCTAAGCAGGGCGGGTCCTACAATGAGCAGTTCTTC.

The chain links TRBV19 to TRBJ2-1; 15 bases align to TRBD2. CDR1 and CDR2 (germline): LNHDA, SQIVND (reference sequence). After removal of 6 bases from V and 9 bases from J, the junction contained 6 bases not matched to a gene. CDR3 length equals 15 residues. In nucleotides, the CDR3 is TGTGCCAGTAGCGGGACTAGCGGGAGGTCGGGTGAGCAGTTCTTC. Translated: CASSGTSGRSGEQFF.

This clonotype was counted a few times. The chain combines TRBV29-1 with TRBJ1-2; no reliable D call. CDR1 and CDR2 (germline): SQVTM, ANQGSEA. Trimming removed 5 bases from V and 8 bases from J, with 15 bases in between. This CDR3 is 12 amino acids long. Here the CDR3 DNA reads TGCAGCGTTACAACGCAGCGCGGGGGCTACACCTTC. It codes for CSVTTQRGGYTF.

This clonotype was picked up a small number of times. The chain carries TRBV7-2 and TRBJ2-7; no definite D call. Deletions cut 5 bases from V and 1 base from J, with 15 bases between. CDR1 and CDR2 from the germline V gene are SGHTA and FQGNSA. This CDR3 contains 15 residues. The CDR3 DNA follows: TGTGCCAGCAGCGAACCGTCAGTGCTGTCCTACGAGCAGTACTTC. Its translation: CASSEPSVLSYEQYF. Full variable domain (rest looked up from reference TRBV7-2 and TRBJ2-7): GAGVSQSPSNKVTEKGKDVELRCDPISGHTALYWYRQSLGQGLEFLIYFQGNSAPDKSGLPSDRFSAERTGGSVSTLTIQRTQQEDSAVYLCASSEPSVLSYEQYFGPGTRLTVT.

This clonotype was picked up a small number of times. The rearrangement links TRBV7-9 to TRBJ2-7; 7 bases are a match to TRBD1. Per the germline V gene, CDR1 is SEHNR and CDR2 is FQNEAQ (reference sequence). This CDR3 region has 14 residues. V shed 4 bases, J shed 4 bases, and the junction held 7 bases outside the gene matches. The DNA of the CDR3 is TGTGCCAGCAGCTATCCGGGACAGCGATACGAGCAGTACTTC. Translating gives CASSYPGQRYEQYF.

The J gene is TRBJ1-5, the V gene TRBV6-1; 7 bases align to TRBD1. The V gene's germline CDR1 is MNHNS and CDR2 SASEGT. CDR3 size: 15 residues. The V segment lost 6 bases and the J segment 2 bases; nucleotides outside the gene matches: 7. The DNA for the CDR3 is TGTGCCAGCAGAGACAGGGTTGGCGGCAATCAGCCCCAGCATTTT. This gives the protein CASRDRVGGNQPQHF.

The sample holds a few counts of this clonotype. The chain uses TRBV9 and TRBJ2-3; TRBD1 agrees at 9 bases. The CDR3 is 14 amino acids. V shed 7 bases and J 5 bases; nucleotides not matched to a gene: 8. Germline V CDR1 and CDR2: SGDLS, YYNGEE. CDR3 bases: TGTGCCAGCCGGGCCGGGACAGGGCAAGATACGCAGTATTTT. Translated, it gives CASRAGTGQDTQYF.

The chain couples TRBV9 to TRBJ2-7; tentative D call: TRBD2 (5 bases). With 0 bases removed from V and 1 base from J, the gap between germline ends came to 11 bases. This CDR3 comprises 15 residues. Germline loops: CDR1 SGDLS, CDR2 YYNGEE. CDR3 in DNA: TGTGCCAGCAGCGTAGCGGGAACAGCATCCTACGAGCAGTACTTC. It encodes CASSVAGTASYEQYF. The variable domain in full, with the rest retrieved from reference TRBV9 and TRBJ2-7, is DSGVTQTPKHLITATGQRVTLRCSPRSGDLSVYWYQQSLDQGLQFLIQYYNGEERAKGNILERFSAQQFPDLHSELNLSSLELGDSALYFCASSVAGTASYEQYFGPGTRLTVT.

The CDR3 is CASSLDRGRGPFF. CDR3 DNA sequence: TGTGCCAGCAGCTTAGATAGGGGCAGAGGACCGTTCTTC. This chain uses TRBV11-2 with TRBJ2-1, with D possibly matching TRBD1 (5 bases). This CDR3 region has 13 residues. Trimming pared 0 bases from V and 15 bases from J, leaving 15 bases between. Germline V gene lookup returns CDR1 SGHAT and CDR2 FQNNGV.

The V call is TRBV7-2, the J call TRBJ2-7; maybe TRBD2 (7 bases). Per the germline V gene, CDR1 is SGHTA and CDR2 is FQGNSA. Trimming took 4 bases from V and 2 from J, leaving 18 bases between them. The CDR3 has 16 residues. The DNA for the CDR3 is TGTGCCAGCAGCTCGAGGGGGGACTATCGCACCTACGAGCAGTACTTC. It yields the protein CASSSRGDYRTYEQYF.

The rearrangement joins TRBV7-9 to TRBJ2-5, with unresolved D. The CDR3 is 14 amino acids. Germline CDR1 is SEHNR and CDR2 is FQNEAQ (reference sequence). V was cut by 5 bases and J by 5 bases, with 15 bases left in between. As DNA, the CDR3 is TGTGCCAGCAGCCCACAGAGGCCCACGGAGACCCAGTACTTC. This encodes CASSPQRPTETQYF.

As to this clonotype: Possible read error: a much larger clone is one base away. This rearrangement joins TRBV5-1 to TRBJ2-5; D is unclear. The CDR3 has 12 residues. Germline CDR1 and CDR2: SGHRS and YFSETQ. V lost 4 bases, J lost 11 bases, and 15 bases lay in between. CDR3 coding DNA: TGCGCCAGCAGCCCCCCGGCTGCTGAGCAGTACTTC. Protein product: CASSPPAAEQYF.

This clonotype was seen only once. The chain uses TRBV4-1 and TRBJ2-1; D perhaps matches TRBD2 (7 bases). CDR1 is MGHRA, CDR2 YSYEKL, per germline. The CDR3 runs to 16 residues. Deletions cut 1 base from V and 8 bases from J, with 18 bases between. This CDR3 is CASSQGRAGGADEQFF. Here the CDR3 DNA reads TGCGCCAGCAGCCAAGGCCGCGCTGGGGGGGCTGATGAGCAGTTCTTC.

This clonotype was detected only a few times. This rearrangement joins TRBV4-1 to TRBJ2-5; 13 bases are a match to TRBD2. This CDR3 contains 15 residues. CDR1 and CDR2 from the germline V gene are MGHRA and YSYEKL. V was clipped by 4 bases and J by 11 bases; unmatched bases: 10. The CDR3 coding sequence is TGCGCCAGCAGCCCGACTAGCGGGGGGCTGGGTGAGCAGTACTTC. It specifies CASSPTSGGLGEQYF.

This clonotype has ten or more counts. The chain employs TRBV28 and TRBJ2-7; D is undetermined. Germline CDR1 and CDR2: MDHEN and SYDVKM. This CDR3 comprises 13 residues. V was clipped by 6 bases and J by 2 bases, with 11 bases between them. The CDR3 protein is CASRNHGTYEQYF. The CDR3 DNA reads TGTGCCAGCAGGAACCATGGCACCTACGAGCAGTACTTC.

This clonotype was seen only a few times. This chain joins TRBV5-8 and TRBJ1-2; no reliable D call. There are 11 residues in the CDR3. Germline values: CDR1 SGHTS, CDR2 YDEGEE. V was shortened by 1 base and J by 10 bases, with 8 bases between the two germline ends. This CDR3 reads CASSLTFDYTF. For the CDR3, the DNA is TGTGCCAGCAGCTTGACTTTTGACTACACCTTC.

A single count supports this clonotype. The chain uses TRBV11-3 and TRBJ2-5; a weak D match, TRBD1 (6 bases). The J call is uncertain, as TRBJ2-7 better fits the DNA end. CDR3 length equals 15 residues. CDR1 is SGHNT, CDR2 YENEEA, per germline. Written as DNA, the CDR3 is TGTGCCAGCAGCCCTACAGGGAGTCGTTCCTACGAGCAGTACTTC. Translated, it gives CASSPTGSRSYEQYF.

The chain joins TRBV12-3 or TRBV12-4 to TRBJ2-7, with a weak D call TRBD2 (5 bases). The CDR3 is 15 amino acids. The V end was cut by 7 bases, the J end by 7 bases, with 23 bases between. The CDR3 region has the DNA TGTGCCAGCACCGAGGGTTCCTTTTCCTACAATGAGCAGTACTTC. Its protein is CASTEGSFSYNEQYF.

This clonotype was recorded a few times. The chain uses TRBV29-1 and TRBJ2-1, with no clear D. CDR3 length equals 11 residues. CDR1 and CDR2 from the germline V gene are SQVTM and ANQGSEA. The V gene lost 4 bases and the J gene lost 7 bases, with 8 bases spanning the gap. CDR3 sequence reads: CSVVLINEQFF. Here the CDR3 DNA reads TGCAGCGTTGTCTTGATTAATGAGCAGTTCTTC.

The rearrangement uses TRBV10-3 and TRBJ2-7; weak D call: TRBD2 (5 bases). CDR3 size: 14 residues. V lost 3 bases to trimming and J lost 3 bases, with 12 bases between them. Germline assignment: CDR1 ENHRY and CDR2 SYGVKD. CDR3 in amino acids: CAISDGRAGYEQYF. DNA of the CDR3: TGTGCCATCAGTGATGGGCGGGCCGGCTACGAGCAGTACTTC.

The chain couples TRBV4-2 to TRBJ1-1; possibly TRBD1 for D (5 bases). CDR3 size: 16 residues. Trimming stripped 0 bases from V and 5 bases from J, with 16 bases between. Per the germline V gene, CDR1 is LGHNA and CDR2 is YNFKEQ. In DNA form, the CDR3 reads TGTGCCAGCAGCCAAGATCCGGCAGGGAGGGGAACTGAAGCTTTCTTT. Its protein is CASSQDPAGRGTEAFF.

This clonotype appeared a few times. The rearrangement joins TRBV29-1 to TRBJ1-2; possibly TRBD1 for D (5 bases). Per the germline V gene, CDR1 is SQVTM and CDR2 is ANQGSEA. CDR3 length: 13 amino acids. The V gene lost 3 bases and the J gene lost 6 bases, with 14 bases spanning the gap. The CDR3 reads CSVDPGTGHGYTF. The DNA for the CDR3 is TGCAGCGTTGACCCCGGAACAGGACATGGCTACACCTTC.

The V and J genes are TRBV20-1 and TRBJ2-1; D call uncertain. The germline V and J ends were trimmed by 3 bases and 4 bases, with 16 bases remaining between them. Germline V gene data show CDR1 as DFQATT and CDR2 as SNEGSKA (reference sequence). The CDR3 has 15 amino acids. The CDR3 sequence is CSARVSRVGYNEQFF. DNA of the CDR3: TGCAGTGCTAGGGTCTCTAGGGTGGGATACAATGAGCAGTTCTTC.

The genes are TRBV28 and TRBJ2-1; no reliable D call. Trimming took 3 bases from V and 2 from J, leaving 8 bases between them. Germline loops: CDR1 MDHEN, CDR2 SYDVKM. This CDR3 comprises 14 residues. Written as DNA, the CDR3 is TGTGCCAGCAGTTTTAAACCCACCTACAATGAGCAGTTCTTC. Amino acids: CASSFKPTYNEQFF.

In this sample, this clonotype turned up a few times. This chain joins TRBV6-5 and TRBJ2-5; 10 bases map to TRBD1. The J call is uncertain, as TRBJ2-7 better fits the DNA end. Germline CDR1 and CDR2: MNHEY and SVGAGI. The CDR3 spans 16 residues. This CDR3 reads CASSYHQRQGAHEQYF. The CDR3 region has the DNA TGTGCCAGCAGTTACCATCAGCGACAGGGGGCCCACGAGCAGTACTTC.

With regard to this clonotype: At one of its ends the junction is not consistent with the germline gene, which may arise from a read error. The chain links TRBV10-3 to TRBJ2-3; TRBD2 matches at 11 bases. The CDR3 length is 15 residues. Germline V gives CDR1 ENHRY, CDR2 SYGVKD. CDR3 coding DNA: TGTGTCATCAGTTTAGCGGGAGGGCCTACAGATACGCAGTATTTT. Encoded protein: CVISLAGGPTDTQYF.

This chain connects TRBV6-6 to TRBJ2-1; either TRBD1 or TRBD2 may fit D (5 bases each). The J call is in doubt because the DNA end fits TRBJ2-7 better. Germline lookup yields CDR1 MNHNY and CDR2 SVGAGI (reference sequence). This CDR3 is built from 16 residues. CDR3 region: CASSYSSRDPTYEQYF. The CDR3 region has the DNA TGTGCCAGCAGTTACTCGAGTAGGGACCCTACCTACGAGCAGTACTTC.

This chain connects TRBV4-2 to TRBJ1-4; D ambiguous. Germline V gene lookup returns CDR1 LGHNA and CDR2 YNFKEQ. V lost 4 bases and J lost 0, with 12 bases in between. This CDR3 region has 16 residues. The CDR3 DNA reads TGTGCCAGCAGCCCCGGGGAGTTTGCAACTAATGAAAAACTGTTTTTT. Protein sequence: CASSPGEFATNEKLFF.